This T cell receptor (beta chain) originates from a study of blood T cell repertoires in COVID-19. Study at large: Sites across the United States, Italy and Spain contributed samples from acute and convalescent COVID-19. Sources were T cells, B-cell-depleted T cells, or PBMCs; the material itself was cDNA or gDNA.

The authors' processing: Estimates of nucleated cell counts were drawn from the amplification of reference gene primers. TCRdb's copy holds only in-frame clones and misses some; the assay was immunoSEQ multiplex PCR. The V and J calls and clone size are taken from that table; D and trimming were inferred from the DNA. The data contain around 150,000 clones, around 82% of them singletons. Looked up from germline, CDR1 is KGHDR and CDR2 is SFDVKD. The V end was cut by 5 bases, the J end by 4 bases, with 13 bases between. This CDR3 spans 14 amino acids. This chain connects TRBV24-1 to TRBJ1-2, with no clear D. The TCR sequence derives from a woman aged 55-75 years with acute or convalescent COVID-19. Sequenced input: peripheral blood. The CDR3 here is CATSVRGGGYGYTF. The CDR3 region has the DNA TGTGCCACCAGTGTCCGGGGTGGAGGCTATGGCTACACCTTC.